The 29 T cell receptor beta chains presented below share a single source sample, sequenced in a study of cytomegalovirus exposure and HLA in healthy donors (dated by TCRdb to 2016 to 2017). The library was obtained by the immunoSEQ multiplex PCR assay. For the multiplex PCR, a mixture combining 60 forward primers for TCR Vbeta segments and 13 reverse primers for TCR Jbeta segments was used. This is the immuneACCESS table as TCRdb keeps it, with only in-frame sequences that have V and J called. A part of the clones is gone; compared with another copy, unresolved V genes explain less than half, and the rest is unexplained. The sample table shows around 90,000 clones, and roughly two thirds are seen once. The ten most abundant clones make up roughly 2.5% of the sample. Specimen: PBMCs. These receptors all stem from a human donor in good health.

CDR3 sequence: CASSPSGAAGTQYF. In DNA form, the CDR3 reads TGTGCCAGCAGCCCTAGCGGGGCCGCCGGAACGCAGTATTTT. This chain links TRBV7-7 with TRBJ2-3; TRBD2 agrees at 9 bases. The trim removed 5 bases at V and 9 bases at J, leaving 9 bases unmatched. The CDR3 sequence is 14 residues long. In germline, CDR1 is SSHAT, CDR2 FNYEAQ (reference sequence).

V gene TRBV5-4 combines with J gene TRBJ2-2; perhaps TRBD1 as D (6 bases). Trimming took 3 bases from V and 5 from J, leaving 11 bases between them. The length of the CDR3 is 14 residues. From germline, CDR1 is SGHNT and CDR2 YYREEE (reference sequence). In nucleotides, the CDR3 is TGTGCCAGCAGCTCGGACAGTTCGACCGGGGAGCTGTTTTTT. Protein: CASSSDSSTGELFF.

The chain has TRBV2 and TRBJ2-5, with a possible D match to TRBD1 (5 bases). CDR3 length: 13 residues. CDR1 and CDR2 from the germline V gene are SNHLY and FYNNEI. V lost 7 bases to trimming and J lost 2 bases, with 11 bases between them. The CDR3 DNA sequence: TGTGCCAGCACCAGACAGATTCAAGAGACCCAGTACTTC. This gives the protein CASTRQIQETQYF. The full variable domain, rest sourced from reference TRBV2 and TRBJ2-5, is EPEVTQTPSHQVTQMGQEVILRCVPISNHLYFYWYRQILGQKVEFLVSFYNNEISEKSEIFDDQFSVERPDGSNFTLKIRSTKLEDSAMYFCASTRQIQETQYFGPGTRLLVL.

Here the CDR3 DNA reads TGTGCCAGCAGCGGATTGGGCGGGGCCCCCCGCGGGCAGTATTTT. Its translation is CASSGLGGAPRGQYF. The chain couples TRBV5-6 to TRBJ2-3; D might be TRBD2 (6 bases). V was shortened by 4 bases and J by 11 bases, with 23 bases between the two germline ends. CDR3 length: 15 amino acids. Per germline, CDR1 SGHDT and CDR2 YYEEEE. Looking up the rest from reference TRBV5-6 and TRBJ2-3 gives the full variable domain: DAGVTQSPTHLIKTRGQQVTLRCSPKSGHDTVSWYQQALGQGPQFIFQYYEEEERQRGNFPDRFSGHQFPNYSSELNVNALLLGDSALYLCASSGLGGAPRGQYFGPGTRLTVL.

The chain employs TRBV13 and TRBJ1-6; no definite D call. Germline V lookup: CDR1 PRHDT, CDR2 FYEKMQ (reference sequence). V was clipped by 4 bases and J by 7 bases, with 17 bases between them. The CDR3 is 16 residues long. The CDR3 reads CASSSLPGLGNSPLHF. The CDR3 DNA sequence: TGTGCCAGCAGCTCACTTCCGGGGTTGGGCAATTCACCCCTCCACTTT.

The rearrangement links TRBV6-5 to TRBJ2-1, with a possible D match to TRBD2 (5 bases). Trimming cost V 3 bases and J 3 bases, with 12 bases left between them. The CDR3 extends over 15 amino acids. Germline CDR1 MNHEY, CDR2 SVGAGI. CDR3 sequence reads: CASSYVSGFYNEQFF. Written as DNA, the CDR3 is TGTGCCAGCAGTTATGTCAGCGGCTTCTACAATGAGCAGTTCTTC.

The table lists this clone with a few counts. The chain combines TRBV5-1 with TRBJ2-1; 8 bases line up with TRBD2. Losses at the gene ends were 0 bases for V and 8 bases for J; bases not matched to a gene: 10. The CDR3 runs to 16 residues. Per the germline V gene, CDR1 is SGHRS and CDR2 is YFSETQ. CDR3 sequence reads: CASSLASGVGGDEQFF. CDR3 DNA: TGCGCCAGCAGCTTGGCGTCAGGGGTCGGGGGGGATGAGCAGTTCTTC.

The chain is built from TRBV19 and TRBJ1-5; D possibly corresponds to TRBD1 (6 bases). The CDR3 covers 15 residues. With 6 bases removed from V and 4 bases from J, the gap between germline ends came to 16 bases. CDR1 LNHDA and CDR2 SQIVND come from the germline V gene (reference sequence). The CDR3 DNA reads as TGTGCCAGTAGAAAACAGGGTGGTCCTAATCAGCCCCAGCATTTT. It translates to CASRKQGGPNQPQHF.

This rearrangement joins TRBV10-3 to TRBJ1-2; D remains ambiguous. Between the trimmed V and J ends, which lost 4 bases and 2 bases, there was a span of 17 bases. Germline-derived CDR1 and CDR2 are ENHRY and SYGVKD. This CDR3 is built from 16 residues. CDR3 amino acids: CAISASSGISNYGYTF. Written as DNA, the CDR3 is TGTGCCATCAGTGCGAGTTCGGGTATCTCAAACTATGGCTACACCTTC.

This clone has just a few counts. The chain joins TRBV11-3 to TRBJ2-1, with 12 bases matching TRBD2. V shed 4 bases, J shed 4 bases, and the junction held 5 bases outside the gene matches. Germline CDR1 reads SGHNT; CDR2 reads YENEEA. The CDR3 loop spans 16 amino acids. The CDR3 sequence is CASSSPSGGGYNEQFF. The DNA for the CDR3 is TGTGCCAGCAGCTCCCCTAGCGGGGGGGGATACAATGAGCAGTTCTTC.

V usage is TRBV5-4 and J usage is TRBJ2-7; the match to TRBD1 covers 7 bases. After removal of 2 bases from V and 3 bases from J, the junction contained 5 bases not matched to a gene. Per germline, CDR1 SGHNT and CDR2 YYREEE (reference sequence). The CDR3 loop spans 14 amino acids. In DNA form, the CDR3 reads TGTGCCAGCAGCTTCGGACAGGCAAACTACGAGCAGTACTTC. Residues: CASSFGQANYEQYF. The complete variable domain, with remaining parts taken from reference TRBV5-4 and TRBJ2-7, reads ETGVTQSPTHLIKTRGQQVTLRCSSQSGHNTVSWYQQALGQGPQFIFQYYREEENGRGNFPPRFSGLQFPNYSSELNVNALELDDSALYLCASSFGQANYEQYFGPGTRLTVT.

The J gene is TRBJ1-2, the V gene TRBV4-3; possibly TRBD1 for D (5 bases). V was shortened by 0 bases and J by 1 base, with 15 bases between the two germline ends. The CDR3 loop spans 17 amino acids. The germline V gene encodes CDR1 LGHNA and CDR2 YSLEER. The CDR3 protein is CASSQDEVARDNYGYTF. Here the CDR3 DNA reads TGCGCCAGCAGCCAAGATGAGGTAGCCAGGGATAACTATGGCTACACCTTC.

This rearrangement joins TRBV5-1 to TRBJ1-3, with a possible D match to TRBD1 (5 bases). Trimming pared 2 bases from V and 0 bases from J, leaving 12 bases between. CDR3 length: 16 amino acids. In germline, CDR1 is SGHRS, CDR2 YFSETQ. The DNA of the CDR3 is TGCGCCAGCAGCTTCGGGGGGATCCTCTCTGGAAACACCATATATTTT. Translating it yields CASSFGGILSGNTIYF.

The V and J genes are TRBV29-1 and TRBJ2-5; perhaps TRBD2 as D (6 bases). The J call may be in error: the DNA end matches TRBJ2-7 better. This CDR3 region has 14 residues. Germline CDR1 is SQVTM and CDR2 is ANQGSEA. The chain's CDR3 is CSVGGRGGGYEQYF. CDR3 nucleotide sequence: TGCAGCGTGGGGGGACGCGGAGGAGGCTACGAGCAGTACTTC.

The V gene is TRBV7-9, the J gene TRBJ1-1; D is uncertain. Germline CDR1 reads SEHNR; CDR2 reads FQNEAQ (reference sequence). The CDR3 has 14 amino acids. V was cut by 5 bases and J by 1 base, with 11 bases left in between. The CDR3 DNA follows: TGTGCCAGCAGCCACCAGGAGGGGAACACTGAAGCTTTCTTT. Translated: CASSHQEGNTEAFF.

This clone was detected only a few times. V usage is TRBV30 and J usage is TRBJ2-5; 7 positions match TRBD1. The J call is uncertain, as TRBJ2-7 better fits the DNA end. This CDR3 region has 13 residues. Germline CDR1 is GTSNPN and CDR2 is SVGIG (reference sequence). The CDR3 sequence is CAWTRTGPYEQYF. CDR3 nucleotide sequence: TGTGCCTGGACGCGGACAGGACCCTACGAGCAGTACTTC.

The CDR3 region is CASSLGDRGETQYF. The CDR3 nucleotides read TGTGCCAGCAGTTTAGGGGACAGGGGGGAGACCCAGTACTTC. V is TRBV27 and J is TRBJ2-5, with TRBD1 matching over 11 bases. The germline CDR1 and CDR2 sequences are MNHEY and SMNVEV (reference sequence). CDR3 length equals 14 residues. V lost 2 bases and J lost 5; bases outside the gene matches: 1.

The chain recombines TRBV7-9 with TRBJ2-1; possibly TRBD1 for D (7 bases). Germline V CDR1 and CDR2: SEHNR, FQNEAQ (reference sequence). The CDR3 extends over 18 amino acids. Trimming removed 1 base at V and 0 bases at J, with 16 bases between. The CDR3 is CASSLEAGGIHSYNEQFF. In DNA form, the CDR3 reads TGTGCCAGCAGCTTAGAAGCAGGGGGGATACACTCCTACAATGAGCAGTTCTTC. The variable domain in full, completed from reference TRBV7-9 and TRBJ2-1, reads DTGVSQNPRHKITKRGQNVTFRCDPISEHNRLYWYRQTLGQGPEFLTYFQNEAQLEKSRLLSDRFSAERPKGSFSTLEIQRTEQGDSAMYLCASSLEAGGIHSYNEQFFGPGTRLTVL.

The V gene is TRBV7-2, the J gene TRBJ2-3, with D possibly matching TRBD2 (6 bases). CDR1 SGHTA and CDR2 FQGNSA come from the germline V gene. The CDR3 has 15 residues. Trimming stripped 5 bases from V and 2 bases from J, with 14 bases between. CDR3 bases: TGTGCCAGCAGCGTCCCGGGACTTCACACAGATACGCAGTATTTT. Translated, it gives CASSVPGLHTDTQYF.

The chain has TRBV5-1 and TRBJ2-6; D call uncertain. This CDR3 is 14 amino acids long. Germline-derived CDR1 and CDR2 are SGHRS and YFSETQ. Trimming took 4 bases from V and 2 from J, leaving 7 bases between them. The CDR3 coding sequence is TGCGCCAGCAGCGCAGCGACTGGGGCCAACGTCCTGACTTTC. It encodes CASSAATGANVLTF.

This chain uses TRBV6-6 with TRBJ1-4, with 7 bases fitting TRBD1. Germline values: CDR1 MNHNY, CDR2 SVGAGI (reference sequence). CDR3 length equals 14 residues. The junction had 8 bases not matched to a gene; V was cut back by 5 bases and J by 8 bases. The CDR3 is CASSTGTEVEKLFF. In nucleotides, the CDR3 is TGTGCCAGCAGTACCGGGACAGAGGTCGAAAAACTGTTTTTT.

The J gene is TRBJ2-7, the V gene TRBV9, with 8 nucleotides matching TRBD1. Germline CDR1 reads SGDLS; CDR2 reads YYNGEE. With 0 bases clipped from V and 3 bases from J, the junction kept 8 bases outside the gene matches. The CDR3 runs 16 residues. The CDR3, as DNA: TGTGCCAGCAGCGTAGGATTAGGACAGGGAAACTACGAGCAGTACTTC. Its translation is CASSVGLGQGNYEQYF.

The rearrangement joins TRBV19 to TRBJ1-2, with 9 bases lining up with TRBD1. The V gene end was trimmed by 5 bases and the J gene end by 6 bases; junction bases not matched to a gene: 4. CDR1 LNHDA and CDR2 SQIVND come from the germline V gene (reference sequence). The CDR3 totals 13 residues. The DNA of the CDR3 is TGTGCCAGTAGTCTGACAGGGGGGCATGGCTACACCTTC. This codes for CASSLTGGHGYTF.

This clone showed up just a few times. The chain recombines TRBV30 with TRBJ2-5, with TRBD1 matching over 8 bases. Germline CDR1 GTSNPN, CDR2 SVGIG (reference sequence). Trimming removed 2 bases from V and 4 bases from J; junction bases left unmatched: 6. The CDR3 has 14 amino acids. The CDR3, as DNA: TGTGCCTGGAGTCGTGGACAGGGTGGAGAGACCCAGTACTTC. Amino acids: CAWSRGQGGETQYF.

The V gene is TRBV18, the J gene TRBJ2-7; TRBD1 might be the D (6 bases). In germline, CDR1 is KGHSH, CDR2 LQKENI. Trimming removed 3 bases from V and 0 bases from J, with 18 bases in between. The CDR3 sequence is 17 residues long. CDR3 in DNA: TGTGCCAGCTCACCTTTCACAGGGACCCCGCTCTCCTACGAGCAGTACTTC. Translation: CASSPFTGTPLSYEQYF. Based on the CDR3 plus reference TRBV18 and TRBJ2-7, the full variable domain is NAGVMQNPRHLVRRRGQEARLRCSPMKGHSHVYWYRQLPEEGLKFMVYLQKENIIDESGMPKERFSAEFPKEGPSILRIQQVVRGDSAAYFCASSPFTGTPLSYEQYFGPGTRLTVT.

This clone was detected a few times. The CDR3 loop is CASSKTGMNTEAFF. As DNA, the CDR3 is TGTGCCAGCAGCAAGACAGGGATGAACACTGAAGCTTTCTTT. The genes are TRBV5-5 and TRBJ1-1; the match to TRBD1 covers 7 bases. J lost 0 bases, V lost 4 bases, and 3 bases had no gene match. Germline lookup yields CDR1 SGHKS and CDR2 YYEKEE (reference sequence). This CDR3 has 14 residues. Full variable domain (rest looked up from reference TRBV5-5 and TRBJ1-1): DAGVTQSPTHLIKTRGQQVTLRCSPISGHKSVSWYQQVLGQGPQFIFQYYEKEERGRGNFPDRFSARQFPNYSSELNVNALLLGDSALYLCASSKTGMNTEAFFGQGTRLTVV.

CDR3 sequence reads: CASSLDLWGGEYGYTF. DNA of the CDR3: TGTGCCAGCAGCTTGGATCTGTGGGGGGGAGAATATGGCTACACCTTC. The chain joins TRBV5-6 to TRBJ1-2; possibly TRBD1 for D (5 bases). CDR3 length: 16 residues. Trimming shortened V by 0 bases and J by 5 bases, and 17 bases separated the two germline ends. Per the germline V gene, CDR1 is SGHDT and CDR2 is YYEEEE.

There are a few counts of this clone. This chain links TRBV20-1 with TRBJ2-5; no clear D. The CDR3 contains 9 residues. Germline V gene lookup returns CDR1 DFQATT and CDR2 SNEGSKA (reference sequence). CDR3 DNA sequence: TGCACCCCGGAGGAGACCCAGTACTTC. Amino acids: CTPEETQYF.

CDR3 region: CASRVTTGEKLFF. Here the CDR3 DNA reads TGTGCCAGTAGGGTAACAACGGGGGAAAAACTGTTTTTT. The chain employs TRBV19 and TRBJ1-4; D is uncertain. CDR1 is LNHDA, CDR2 SQIVND, per germline (reference sequence). This CDR3 is built from 13 residues. V was cut by 6 bases and J by 8 bases, with 13 bases left in between.